This is a list of T cell receptor beta chains from one sample in a study of beta chain features in type 1 diabetes. Method: immunoSEQ multiplex PCR; TCRdb's copy keeps in-frame clones and lacks some. This table has around 350,000 clones, 10% to 15% appearing once. The sequenced sample was naive CD4+ T cells from blood. Receptors originate from a man aged 18 to 30 in good health. The CDR3 runs from the conserved cysteine through the conserved F or W. D genes are given only for firm matches. Clone size is shown for a subset of rows, as once, few, many or a class of expanded clone.

>NA|TRBJ2-1|TRBV28|TRBD2
TGTGCCAGCAGCTTAGCGGGGGGCATAGGCAATGAGCAGTTCTTC
CASSLAGGIGNEQFF
>NA|TRBJ1-5|TRBV28|NA
TGCGTCACGATCGGGGGGGAAAATCAGCCCCAGCATTTT
CVTIGGENQPQHF
>NA|TRBJ2-1|TRBV6-5|NA
TGTGCCAGCAGCCCGTTAGGGGGGAGGGGCAATGAGCAGTTCTTC
CASSPLGGRGNEQFF
>few|TRBJ2-3|TRBV11-2|TRBD2
TGTGCCAGCAGCCGACCGGGACTAGCGGCAGATACGCAGTATTTT
CASSRPGLAADTQYF
>NA|TRBJ1-2|TRBV4-3|NA
TGCGCCAGCAGCCAAGAGGGCAGAGACTATGGCTACACCTTC
CASSQEGRDYGYTF
>few|TRBJ2-7|TRBV28|TRBD2
TGTGCCAGCAGCGCGACTAGCGGGCTGAGGTACGAGCAGTACTTC
CASSATSGLRYEQYF
>few|TRBJ2-3|TRBV7-8|NA
TGTGCCAGCAGCTTAGCGGGCAGGGGAGATACGCAGTATTTT
CASSLAGRGDTQYF
>NA|TRBJ2-6|TRBV30|TRBD2
TGTGCCTGGAGTGTTGCGGGGGGGAACGTCCTGACTTTC
CAWSVAGGNVLTF
>few|TRBJ2-3|TRBV27|TRBD1
TGTGCCAGCGGACCCGGGACAGGGGGTTCAGATACGCAGTATTTT
CASGPGTGGSDTQYF
>few|TRBJ2-7|TRBV28|NA
TGTGCCAGCAGTCAACTAAGAGGGGAGGCATACGAGCAGTACTTC
CASSQLRGEAYEQYF
>NA|TRBJ1-2|TRBV9|TRBD1
TGTGCCAGCAGCGTACAGGGGGTCGAAGGCTACACCTTC
CASSVQGVEGYTF
>NA|TRBJ1-5|TRBV5-6|NA
TGTGCCAGCAGCTTGTATTTGGTGTCGGACACTAGCAATCAGCCCCAGCATTTT
CASSLYLVSDTSNQPQHF
>NA|TRBJ1-1|TRBV30|NA
TGTGCCTGGAATGCGGGACCTATGTTCGTGGAAGCTTTCTTT
CAWNAGPMFVEAFF
>NA|TRBJ2-4|TRBV19|NA
TGTGCCAGTAGTATGGTATTCGAGGCCGCCAAAAACATTCAGTACTTC
CASSMVFEAAKNIQYF
>few|TRBJ2-4|TRBV4-1|NA
TGCGCCAGCAGCCAAGCCGGGTCGGAAAGAAACATTCAGTACTTC
CASSQAGSERNIQYF
>NA|TRBJ2-2|TRBV19|TRBD2
TGTGCCTGTAGTGGGCTAGCGGGAACCGGGGAGCTGTTTTTT
CACSGLAGTGELFF
>NA|TRBJ1-1|TRBV28|TRBD1
TGTGCCAGCAGTTTAGATGGGACAGTCTTGAACACTGAAGCTTTCTTT
CASSLDGTVLNTEAFF
>NA|TRBJ1-5|TRBV27|TRBD1
TGTGCCAGCAGTTTTGAGGGGGCTGGCAATCAGCCCCAGCATTTT
CASSFEGAGNQPQHF
>NA|TRBJ2-7|TRBV7-2|NA
TGTGCCAGCAGCTTCTTAGCCTTGTACGAGCAGTACTTC
CASSFLALYEQYF
>NA|TRBJ1-5|TRBV9|NA
TGTGCCAGCAGCGTAGGACATCGGGGGATGAATAGCAATCAGCCCCAGCATTTT
CASSVGHRGMNSNQPQHF